A selection of T cell receptor beta chains follows, all from one sample in a study of cytomegalovirus exposure and HLA in healthy donors. This table comes from immunoSEQ multiplex PCR, and its TCRdb copy is limited to in-frame clones, with some not included. This table has tens of thousands of clones, roughly three quarters appearing once. The specimen was PBMCs. The receptor set was obtained from a male donor in good health and CMV-seronegative. The CDR3 runs from the conserved cysteine through the conserved F or W. The order of the fields is J gene, V gene, CDR3 protein.

TRBJ1-1	TRBV6-4	CASKLSMNTEAFF
TRBJ1-1	TRBV18	CASSPRESEAFF
TRBJ2-2	TRBV19	CASAGTGSGELFF
TRBJ1-1	TRBV2	CASSETGDHNTEAFF
TRBJ1-4	TRBV6-5	CASSKGKLLFF
TRBJ1-1	TRBV6-4	CASSALPNTEAFF
TRBJ1-2	TRBV15	CATSRESVSYGYTF
TRBJ1-4	TRBV6-5	CASSYPVGVGNEKLFF
TRBJ2-7	TRBV5-8	CASSLVGTGAYEQYF
TRBJ2-3	TRBV6-4	CASSPVVGGADTQYF